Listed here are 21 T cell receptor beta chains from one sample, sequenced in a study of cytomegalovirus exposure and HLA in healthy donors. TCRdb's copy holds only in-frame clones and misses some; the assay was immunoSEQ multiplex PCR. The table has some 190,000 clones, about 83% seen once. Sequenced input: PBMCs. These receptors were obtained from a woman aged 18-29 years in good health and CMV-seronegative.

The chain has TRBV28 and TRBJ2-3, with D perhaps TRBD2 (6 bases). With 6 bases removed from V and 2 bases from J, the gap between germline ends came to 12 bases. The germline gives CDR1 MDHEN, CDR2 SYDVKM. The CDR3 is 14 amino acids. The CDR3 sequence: CASRSGLFTDTQYF. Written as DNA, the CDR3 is TGTGCCAGCAGGTCGGGACTTTTCACAGATACGCAGTATTTT. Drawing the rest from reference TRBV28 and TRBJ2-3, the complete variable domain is DVKVTQSSRYLVKRTGEKVFLECVQDMDHENMFWYRQDPGLGLRLIYFSYDVKMKEKGDIPEGYSVSREKKERFSLILESASTNQTSMYLCASRSGLFTDTQYFGPGTRLTVL.

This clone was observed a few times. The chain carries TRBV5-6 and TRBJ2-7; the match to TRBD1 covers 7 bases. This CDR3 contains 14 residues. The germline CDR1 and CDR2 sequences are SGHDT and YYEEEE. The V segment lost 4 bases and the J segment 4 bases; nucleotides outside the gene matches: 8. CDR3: CASSGMTGMYEQYF. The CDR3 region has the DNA TGTGCCAGCAGCGGCATGACAGGGATGTACGAGCAGTACTTC.

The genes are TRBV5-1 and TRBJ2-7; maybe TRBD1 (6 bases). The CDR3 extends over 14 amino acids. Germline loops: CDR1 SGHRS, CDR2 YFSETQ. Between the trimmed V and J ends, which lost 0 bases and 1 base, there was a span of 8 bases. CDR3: CASSLAGESYEQYF. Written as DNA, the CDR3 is TGCGCCAGCAGCTTGGCAGGGGAATCCTACGAGCAGTACTTC.

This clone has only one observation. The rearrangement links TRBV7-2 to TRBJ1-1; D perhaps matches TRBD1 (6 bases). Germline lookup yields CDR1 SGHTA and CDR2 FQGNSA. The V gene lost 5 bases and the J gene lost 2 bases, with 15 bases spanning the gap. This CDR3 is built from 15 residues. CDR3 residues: CASSRPGTLNTEAFF. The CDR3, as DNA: TGTGCCAGCAGCAGACCAGGGACACTCAACACTGAAGCTTTCTTT.

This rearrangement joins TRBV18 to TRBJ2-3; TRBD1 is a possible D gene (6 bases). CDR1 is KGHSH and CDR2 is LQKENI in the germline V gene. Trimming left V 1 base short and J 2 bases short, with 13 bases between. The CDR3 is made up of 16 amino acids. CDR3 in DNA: TGTGCCAGCTCACCACTCGGGACACCGAACACAGATACGCAGTATTTT. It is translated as CASSPLGTPNTDTQYF.

The CDR3 spells CASSEYSPGAGGFEQYF. CDR3 DNA sequence: TGTGCCAGCAGTGAATATTCGCCGGGAGCGGGGGGGTTCGAGCAGTACTTC. V usage is TRBV25-1 and J usage is TRBJ2-7; TRBD2 aligns across 10 bases. The junction had 11 bases not matched to a gene; V was cut back by 0 bases and J by 6 bases. This CDR3 is 17 amino acids long. CDR1 and CDR2 (germline): MGHDK, SYGVNS.

CDR3 nucleotide sequence: TGTGCCAGCAGTCCCTGGGGACAGACCTCTGGAAACACCATATATTTT. Translating gives CASSPWGQTSGNTIYF. The chain carries TRBV27 and TRBJ1-3; 7 bases match TRBD1. CDR3 size: 16 residues. The V segment lost 5 bases and the J segment 0 bases; nucleotides outside the gene matches: 7. Per germline, CDR1 MNHEY and CDR2 SMNVEV (reference sequence).

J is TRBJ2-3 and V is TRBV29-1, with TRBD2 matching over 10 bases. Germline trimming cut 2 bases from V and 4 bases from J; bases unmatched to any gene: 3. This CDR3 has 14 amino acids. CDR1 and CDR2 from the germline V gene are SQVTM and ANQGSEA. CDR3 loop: CSVERSGGADTQYF. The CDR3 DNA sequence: TGCAGCGTTGAACGAAGCGGGGGGGCAGATACGCAGTATTTT.

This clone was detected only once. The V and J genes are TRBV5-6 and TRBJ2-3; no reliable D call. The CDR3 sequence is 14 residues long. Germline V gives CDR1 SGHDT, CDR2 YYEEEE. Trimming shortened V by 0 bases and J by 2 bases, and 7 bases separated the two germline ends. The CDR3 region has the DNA TGTGCCAGCAGCTTGGACAGAGACACAGATACGCAGTATTTT. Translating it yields CASSLDRDTDTQYF.

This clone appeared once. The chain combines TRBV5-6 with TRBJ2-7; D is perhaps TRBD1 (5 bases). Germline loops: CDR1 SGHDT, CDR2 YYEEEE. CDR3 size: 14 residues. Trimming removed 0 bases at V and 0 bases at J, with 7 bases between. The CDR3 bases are TGTGCCAGCAGCTTGGGGGGCCGCTCCTACGAGCAGTACTTC. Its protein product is CASSLGGRSYEQYF.

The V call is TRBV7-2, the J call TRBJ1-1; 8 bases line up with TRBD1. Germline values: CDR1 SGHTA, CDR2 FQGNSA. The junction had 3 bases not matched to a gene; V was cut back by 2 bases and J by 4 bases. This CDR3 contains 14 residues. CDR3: CASSLQGAVTEAFF. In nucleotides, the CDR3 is TGTGCCAGCAGCTTACAGGGGGCGGTCACTGAAGCTTTCTTT. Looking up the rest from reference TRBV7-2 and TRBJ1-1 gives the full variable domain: GAGVSQSPSNKVTEKGKDVELRCDPISGHTALYWYRQSLGQGLEFLIYFQGNSAPDKSGLPSDRFSAERTGGSVSTLTIQRTQQEDSAVYLCASSLQGAVTEAFFGQGTRLTVV.

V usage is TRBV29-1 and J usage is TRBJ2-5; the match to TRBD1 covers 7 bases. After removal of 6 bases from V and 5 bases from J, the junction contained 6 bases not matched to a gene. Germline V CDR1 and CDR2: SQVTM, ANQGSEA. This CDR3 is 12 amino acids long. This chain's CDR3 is CSVQTGTETQYF. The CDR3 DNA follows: TGCAGCGTGCAGACAGGGACGGAGACCCAGTACTTC.

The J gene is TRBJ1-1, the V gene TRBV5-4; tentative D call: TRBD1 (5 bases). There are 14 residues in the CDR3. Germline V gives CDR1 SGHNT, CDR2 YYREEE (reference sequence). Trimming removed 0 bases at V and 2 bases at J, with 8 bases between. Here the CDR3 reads CASSLEQANTEAFF. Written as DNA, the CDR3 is TGTGCCAGCAGCTTGGAACAGGCTAACACTGAAGCTTTCTTT.

The CDR3 coding sequence is TGTGCCAGCAGTGCCCTCGACAGGGTATGGGGCTATGGCTACACCTTC. Residues: CASSALDRVWGYGYTF. The V and J genes are TRBV25-1 and TRBJ1-2; TRBD1 agrees at 7 bases. After removal of 4 bases from V and 4 bases from J, the junction contained 12 bases not matched to a gene. The CDR3 runs 16 residues. Germline CDR1 and CDR2: MGHDK and SYGVNS.

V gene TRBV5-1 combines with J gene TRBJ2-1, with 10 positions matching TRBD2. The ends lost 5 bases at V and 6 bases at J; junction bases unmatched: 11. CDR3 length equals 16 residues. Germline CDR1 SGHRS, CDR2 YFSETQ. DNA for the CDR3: TGCGCCAGCAGTCTAACCCTAGCGGGAGTAGGCAATGAGCAGTTCTTC. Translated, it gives CASSLTLAGVGNEQFF.

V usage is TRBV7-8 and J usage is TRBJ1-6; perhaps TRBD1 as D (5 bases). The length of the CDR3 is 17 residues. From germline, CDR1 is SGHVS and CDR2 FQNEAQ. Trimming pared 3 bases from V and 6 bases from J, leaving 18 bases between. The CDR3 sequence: CASSFYYGTGLNSPLHF. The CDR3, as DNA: TGTGCCAGCAGCTTTTACTATGGGACGGGACTTAATTCACCCCTCCACTTT.

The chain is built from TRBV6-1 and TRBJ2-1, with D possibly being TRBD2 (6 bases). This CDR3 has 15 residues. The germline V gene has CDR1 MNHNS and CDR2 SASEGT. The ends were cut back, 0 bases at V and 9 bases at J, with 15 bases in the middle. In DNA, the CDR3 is TGTGCCAGCAGTGAAGCGGGACTTGTCGGGGGTGAGCAGTTCTTC. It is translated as CASSEAGLVGGEQFF.

The CDR3 nucleotides read TGTGCCAGCAGCTCCGACGGGAGCATCAACGAGCAGTACTTC. Amino acids: CASSSDGSINEQYF. The chain joins TRBV7-6 to TRBJ2-7; a weak D match, TRBD2 (6 bases). CDR1 is SGHVS and CDR2 is FNYEAQ in the germline V gene. V was shortened by 4 bases and J by 5 bases, with 15 bases between the two germline ends. This CDR3 contains 14 residues.

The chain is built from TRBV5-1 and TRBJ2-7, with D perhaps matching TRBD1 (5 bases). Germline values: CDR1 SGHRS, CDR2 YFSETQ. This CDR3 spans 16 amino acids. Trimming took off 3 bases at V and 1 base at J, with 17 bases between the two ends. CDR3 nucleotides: TGCGCCAGCAGCTGGGAAAAGAGGACAAGATCCTACGAGCAGTACTTC. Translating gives CASSWEKRTRSYEQYF. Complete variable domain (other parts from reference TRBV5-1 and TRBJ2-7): KAGVTQTPRYLIKTRGQQVTLSCSPISGHRSVSWYQQTPGQGLQFLFEYFSETQRNKGNFPGRFSGRQFSNSRSEMNVSTLELGDSALYLCASSWEKRTRSYEQYFGPGTRLTVT.

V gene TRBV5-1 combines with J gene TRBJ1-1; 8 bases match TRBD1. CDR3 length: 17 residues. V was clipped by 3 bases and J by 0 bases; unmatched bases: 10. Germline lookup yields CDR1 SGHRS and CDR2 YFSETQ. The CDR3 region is CASSSTPGQALNTEAFF. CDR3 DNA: TGCGCCAGCAGCTCCACCCCGGGACAGGCCTTGAACACTGAAGCTTTCTTT.

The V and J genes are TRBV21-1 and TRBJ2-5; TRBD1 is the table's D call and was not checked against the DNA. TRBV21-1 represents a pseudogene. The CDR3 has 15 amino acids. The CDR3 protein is CASSKVTGCWETQYF. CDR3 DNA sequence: TGTGCCAGCAGCAAGGTGACAGGGTGTTGGGAGACCCAGTACTTC.